Listed here is a single TCR beta chain. Using immunoSEQ multiplex PCR, the repertoire was profiled, and TCRdb retains in-frame clones only, with some absent. The sample lists about 84,000 clones; about nine tenths were seen once. The CDR3 covers 16 residues. Trimming took off 0 bases at V and 3 bases at J, with 12 bases between the two ends. The V gene's germline CDR1 is MNHNS and CDR2 SASEGT. The entry originates in a study of OX40 agonist ivuxolimab in advanced cancers. This TCR was recovered from an adult with an advanced solid tumor such as melanoma, head and neck, liver or kidney cancer. Here the sequenced sample was CD4+ or CD8+ T cells sorted from blood, taken in a trial of the OX40 agonist ivuxolimab. The rearrangement joins TRBV6-1 to TRBJ1-3, with a tentative D call TRBD1 (5 bases). The CDR3 DNA sequence: TGTGCCAGCAGTGAAGCTAACGGGGGATTTGGAAACACCATATATTTT. Its translation is CASSEANGGFGNTIYF.